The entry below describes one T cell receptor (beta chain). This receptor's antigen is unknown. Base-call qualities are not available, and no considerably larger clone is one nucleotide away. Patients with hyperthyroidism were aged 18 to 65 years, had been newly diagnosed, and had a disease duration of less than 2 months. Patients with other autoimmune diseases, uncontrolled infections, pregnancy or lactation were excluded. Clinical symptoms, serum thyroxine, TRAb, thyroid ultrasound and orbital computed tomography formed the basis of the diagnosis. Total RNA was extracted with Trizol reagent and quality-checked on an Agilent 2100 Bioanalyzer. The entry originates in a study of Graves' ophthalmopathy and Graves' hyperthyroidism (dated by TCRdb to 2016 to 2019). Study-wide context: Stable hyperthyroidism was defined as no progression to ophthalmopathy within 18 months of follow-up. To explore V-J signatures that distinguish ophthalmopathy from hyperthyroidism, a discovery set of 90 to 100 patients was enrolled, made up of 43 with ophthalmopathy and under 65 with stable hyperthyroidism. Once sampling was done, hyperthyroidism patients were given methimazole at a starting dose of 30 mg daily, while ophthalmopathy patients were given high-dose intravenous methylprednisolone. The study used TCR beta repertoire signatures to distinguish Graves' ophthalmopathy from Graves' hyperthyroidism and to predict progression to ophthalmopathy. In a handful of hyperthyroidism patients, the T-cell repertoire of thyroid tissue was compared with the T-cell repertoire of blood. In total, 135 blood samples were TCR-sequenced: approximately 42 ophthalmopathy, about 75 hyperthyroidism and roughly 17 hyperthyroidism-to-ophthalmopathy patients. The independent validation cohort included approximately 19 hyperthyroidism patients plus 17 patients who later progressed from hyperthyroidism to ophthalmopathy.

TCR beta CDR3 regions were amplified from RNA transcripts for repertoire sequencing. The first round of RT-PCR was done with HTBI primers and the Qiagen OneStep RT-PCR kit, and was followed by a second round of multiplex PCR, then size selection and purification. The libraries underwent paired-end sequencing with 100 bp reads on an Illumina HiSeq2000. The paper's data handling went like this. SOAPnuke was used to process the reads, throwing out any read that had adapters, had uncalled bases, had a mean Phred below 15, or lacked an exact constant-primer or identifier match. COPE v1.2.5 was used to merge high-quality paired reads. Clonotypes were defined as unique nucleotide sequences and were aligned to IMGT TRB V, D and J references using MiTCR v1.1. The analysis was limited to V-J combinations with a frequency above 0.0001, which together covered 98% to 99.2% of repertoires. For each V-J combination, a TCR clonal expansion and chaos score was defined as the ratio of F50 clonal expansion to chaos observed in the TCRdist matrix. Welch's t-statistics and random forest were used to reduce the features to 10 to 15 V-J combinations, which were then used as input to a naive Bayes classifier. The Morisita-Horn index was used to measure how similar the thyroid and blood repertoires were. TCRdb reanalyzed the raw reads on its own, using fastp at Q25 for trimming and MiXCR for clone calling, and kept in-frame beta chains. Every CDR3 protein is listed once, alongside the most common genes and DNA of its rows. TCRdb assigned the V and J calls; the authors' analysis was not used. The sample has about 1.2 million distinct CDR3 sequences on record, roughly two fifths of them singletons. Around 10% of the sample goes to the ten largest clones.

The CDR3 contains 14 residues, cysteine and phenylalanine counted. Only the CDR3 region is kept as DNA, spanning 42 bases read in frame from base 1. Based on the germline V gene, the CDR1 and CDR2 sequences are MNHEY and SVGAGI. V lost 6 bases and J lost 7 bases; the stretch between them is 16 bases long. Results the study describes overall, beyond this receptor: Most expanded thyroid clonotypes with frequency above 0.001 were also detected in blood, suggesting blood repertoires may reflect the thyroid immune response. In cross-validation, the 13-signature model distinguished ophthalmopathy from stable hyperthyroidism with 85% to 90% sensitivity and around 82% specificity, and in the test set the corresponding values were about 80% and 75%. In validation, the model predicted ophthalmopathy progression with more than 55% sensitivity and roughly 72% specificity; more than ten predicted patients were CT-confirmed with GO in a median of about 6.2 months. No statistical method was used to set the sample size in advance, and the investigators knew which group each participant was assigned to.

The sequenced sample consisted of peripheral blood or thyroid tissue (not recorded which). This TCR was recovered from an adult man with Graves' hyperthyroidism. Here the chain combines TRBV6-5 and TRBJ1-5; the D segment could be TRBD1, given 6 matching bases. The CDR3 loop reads CASSLGGGIQPQHF. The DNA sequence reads TGTGCCAGCAGCCTAGGGGGAGGAATACAGCCCCAGCATTTT.